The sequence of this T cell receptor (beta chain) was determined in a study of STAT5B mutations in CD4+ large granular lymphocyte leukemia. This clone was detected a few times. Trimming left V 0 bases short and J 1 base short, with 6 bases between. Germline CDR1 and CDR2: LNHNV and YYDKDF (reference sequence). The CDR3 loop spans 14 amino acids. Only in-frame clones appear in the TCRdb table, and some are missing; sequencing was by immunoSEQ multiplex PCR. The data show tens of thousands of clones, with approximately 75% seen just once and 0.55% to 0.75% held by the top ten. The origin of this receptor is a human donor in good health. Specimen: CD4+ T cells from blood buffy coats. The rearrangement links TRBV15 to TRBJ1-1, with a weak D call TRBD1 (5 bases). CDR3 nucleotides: TGTGCCACCAGCAGAGACAGGGCGAACACTGAAGCTTTCTTT. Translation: CATSRDRANTEAFF.